A single sample gave rise to the 30 T cell receptor beta chains below, sequenced in a study of vaccination effects on CD4 cells after COVID-19. After expansion with viral peptide pools in the ViraFEST assay, antigen-specific CD4+ T cells were sequenced. The authors isolated CD4+ T cells after roughly 10 days of culture. TCRdb's table, derived via immunoSEQ multiplex PCR, lists solely in-frame clones and lacks some. This table has over 20,000 clones, roughly 73% appearing once. What these receptors recognize is not known. This specimen was CD4+ T cells from PBMCs cultured with HCoV-229E spike peptides, taken before COVID-19 vaccination. These receptor sequences come from a human donor who received a COVID-19 vaccine.

V is TRBV6-5 and J is TRBJ2-3, with D unclear. CDR1 is MNHEY, CDR2 SVGAGI, per germline. The V and J ends lost 0 bases and 2 bases respectively, with 12 bases between them. CDR3 size: 16 residues. CDR3 sequence reads: CASSYSPTEITDTQYF. CDR3 bases: TGTGCCAGCAGTTACTCCCCGACGGAAATCACAGATACGCAGTATTTT.

The chain's CDR3 is CASSGQGDTEAFF. The CDR3 region has the DNA TGTGCCAGCAGTGGACAGGGGGATACTGAAGCTTTCTTT. The chain carries TRBV2 and TRBJ1-1, with 9 bases fitting TRBD1. CDR3 length equals 13 residues. Germline V lookup: CDR1 SNHLY, CDR2 FYNNEI. The junction had 2 bases not matched to a gene; V was cut back by 4 bases and J by 5 bases.

The chain recombines TRBV7-2 with TRBJ1-2, with a weak D call TRBD1 (5 bases). The CDR3 runs 13 residues. Germline V gives CDR1 SGHTA, CDR2 FQGNSA. The germline V and J ends were trimmed by 8 bases and 0 bases, with 10 bases remaining between them. The CDR3 region has the DNA TGTGCCAGCTCCAGGGCCCCTAACTATGGCTACACCTTC. This encodes CASSRAPNYGYTF.

This clone was recorded a few times. The genes are TRBV10-3 and TRBJ1-1; D not certain. V was pared by 0 bases and J by 5 bases, with 1 base between. Germline-derived CDR1 and CDR2 are ENHRY and SYGVKD. CDR3 length: 11 residues. The CDR3, as DNA: TGTGCCATCAGTGAGTCAACTGAAGCTTTCTTT. This codes for CAISESTEAFF.

This sequence joins TRBV5-4 and TRBJ1-3; D unclear. The CDR3 loop spans 15 amino acids. Germline V lookup: CDR1 SGHNT, CDR2 YYREEE (reference sequence). V shed 4 bases and J shed 0 bases, with 11 bases lying between them. CDR3 protein: CASSPGDLSGNTIYF. In DNA form, the CDR3 reads TGTGCCAGCAGCCCAGGAGATCTCTCTGGAAACACCATATATTTT.

V gene TRBV10-3 combines with J gene TRBJ2-7; the match to TRBD1 covers 9 bases. CDR1 is ENHRY and CDR2 is SYGVKD in the germline V gene. Losses at the gene ends were 0 bases for V and 12 bases for J; bases not matched to a gene: 6. This CDR3 has 13 residues. CDR3 amino acids: CAISESRDRDTYF. As DNA, the CDR3 is TGTGCCATCAGTGAGTCCCGGGACAGGGACACGTACTTC.

The genes are TRBV12-3 or TRBV12-4 and TRBJ1-1; no clear D gene. V lost 1 base and J lost 1, with 1 base in between. This CDR3 spans 12 amino acids. The chain's CDR3 is CASSLENTEAFF. The CDR3 nucleotides read TGTGCCAGCAGTTTAGAGAACACTGAAGCTTTCTTT.

This chain links TRBV9 with TRBJ2-5; D call uncertain. Germline CDR1 reads SGDLS; CDR2 reads YYNGEE. The CDR3 runs to 13 residues. Trimming removed 1 base from V and 7 bases from J, with 11 bases in between. CDR3 in DNA: TGTGCCAGCAGCGTAACTACTCCAGGGACCCAGTACTTC. Its translation is CASSVTTPGTQYF.

This clone showed up just a few times. V is TRBV5-1 and J is TRBJ1-6, with D uncertain. Germline V lookup: CDR1 SGHRS, CDR2 YFSETQ. CDR3 size: 15 residues. The V and J ends lost 1 base and 11 bases respectively, with 16 bases between them. This CDR3 reads CASSLTGTSDPPLHF. The CDR3 DNA reads TGCGCCAGCAGCTTGACGGGAACATCTGACCCACCCCTCCACTTT.

Only one count was recorded for this clone. The chain is built from TRBV6-1 and TRBJ2-5, with D perhaps matching TRBD2 (6 bases). Germline V gene data show CDR1 as MNHNS and CDR2 as SASEGT. Trimming left V 2 bases short and J 3 bases short, with 10 bases between. The CDR3 length is 14 residues. CDR3 in DNA: TGTGCCAGCAGTGAAAGGGGACTTAAAGAGACCCAGTACTTC. Protein product: CASSERGLKETQYF.

By its share, this clone is medium-sized. This chain uses TRBV5-5 with TRBJ1-5; D unresolved. Trimming took off 1 base at V and 1 base at J, with 9 bases between the two ends. The CDR3 has 15 amino acids. Germline lookup yields CDR1 SGHKS and CDR2 YYEKEE (reference sequence). CDR3 protein: CASSLTVLSNQPQHF. The CDR3 DNA follows: TGTGCCAGCAGCTTGACCGTACTCAGCAATCAGCCCCAGCATTTT.

This chain uses TRBV3-1 (or the pseudogene TRBV3-2) with TRBJ2-1; a weak D match, TRBD2 (5 bases). This CDR3 has 12 amino acids. The V and J ends lost 5 bases and 8 bases respectively, with 10 bases between them. Germline V gene sequence: CDR1 LGHDT, CDR2 YNNKEL (reference sequence). The CDR3 here is CASSSIGDEQFF. The CDR3 DNA reads TGTGCCAGCAGCTCAATCGGGGATGAGCAGTTCTTC.

This clone was counted between two and nine times. This rearrangement joins TRBV7-6 to TRBJ1-4; D uncertain. CDR1 is SGHVS and CDR2 is FNYEAQ in the germline V gene. The ends were cut back, 0 bases at V and 0 bases at J, with 5 bases in the middle. The CDR3 is 15 amino acids. In nucleotides, the CDR3 is TGTGCCAGCAGCTTAGCGGTTGCAACTAATGAAAAACTGTTTTTT. Residues: CASSLAVATNEKLFF.

This chain uses TRBV27 with TRBJ1-6; 9 nucleotides agree with TRBD1. Germline CDR1 MNHEY, CDR2 SMNVEV (reference sequence). The CDR3 sequence is 14 residues long. Germline trimming cut 3 bases from V and 7 bases from J; bases unmatched to any gene: 1. The CDR3 DNA is TGTGCCAGCAGTTTCGGGACAGGGAATTCACCCCTCCACTTT. Residues: CASSFGTGNSPLHF.

The gene calls are TRBV2 and TRBJ2-2; possible D gene TRBD1, 5 bases. V lost 5 bases and J lost 5, with 12 bases in between. Germline CDR1 SNHLY, CDR2 FYNNEI. CDR3 length equals 14 residues. The CDR3 sequence is CASSLIRDTGELFF. Here the CDR3 DNA reads TGTGCCAGCAGTTTAATCAGGGATACCGGGGAGCTGTTTTTT.

The J gene is TRBJ2-3, the V gene TRBV5-1; D might be TRBD2 (6 bases). The length of the CDR3 is 15 residues. The germline V gene has CDR1 SGHRS and CDR2 YFSETQ. The V end lost 5 bases, the J end lost 8 bases, and 21 bases lay between the germline ends. CDR3 sequence: CASSQVAEGMGTQYF. The CDR3, as DNA: TGCGCCAGCAGTCAAGTAGCGGAGGGGATGGGTACGCAGTATTTT.

The chain uses TRBV2 and TRBJ1-3, with 9 bases lining up with TRBD1. Germline V CDR1 and CDR2: SNHLY, FYNNEI. Trimming removed 5 bases from V and 0 bases from J; junction bases left unmatched: 11. This CDR3 has 18 residues. CDR3 sequence reads: CASSKDPGQGLSGNTIYF. The CDR3, as DNA: TGTGCCAGCAGTAAAGATCCGGGACAGGGACTCTCTGGAAACACCATATATTTT. Looking up the rest from reference TRBV2 and TRBJ1-3 gives the full variable domain: EPEVTQTPSHQVTQMGQEVILRCVPISNHLYFYWYRQILGQKVEFLVSFYNNEISEKSEIFDDQFSVERPDGSNFTLKIRSTKLEDSAMYFCASSKDPGQGLSGNTIYFGEGSWLTVV.

This clone was seen only a few times. The V gene is TRBV11-2, the J gene TRBJ1-2, with 7 bases that match TRBD1. Germline trimming cut 5 bases from V and 1 base from J; bases unmatched to any gene: 7. This CDR3 spans 15 amino acids. Germline assignment: CDR1 SGHAT and CDR2 FQNNGV. In DNA form, the CDR3 reads TGTGCCAGCAGCGCCCGGACAGGTTTTAACTATGGCTACACCTTC. It specifies CASSARTGFNYGYTF.

V gene TRBV14 combines with J gene TRBJ2-7, with D possibly being TRBD1 (6 bases). The CDR3 loop spans 13 amino acids. CDR1 is SGHDN, CDR2 FVKESK, per germline. Between the trimmed V and J ends, which lost 8 bases and 4 bases, there was a span of 15 bases. The CDR3 is CASGETGSYEQYF. The CDR3 DNA reads TGTGCCAGCGGTGAGACAGGATCGTACGAGCAGTACTTC.

The V and J genes are TRBV15 and TRBJ2-7, with 7 bases aligning to TRBD1. Germline V CDR1 and CDR2: LNHNV, YYDKDF (reference sequence). Trimming took 3 bases from V and 3 from J; bases not matched to a gene: 5. This CDR3 region has 14 residues. The CDR3 loop is CATSSNRGDYEQYF. CDR3 bases: TGTGCCACCAGCAGCAACAGGGGCGACTACGAGCAGTACTTC.

The chain couples TRBV24-1 to TRBJ2-5; D might be TRBD1 or TRBD2, each matching 5 bases. V lost 4 bases and J 1 base, leaving 9 bases between the germline ends. Per the germline V gene, CDR1 is KGHDR and CDR2 is SFDVKD. There are 14 residues in the CDR3. CDR3 loop: CATSESGAQETQYF. The CDR3 bases are TGTGCCACCAGTGAGTCCGGGGCCCAAGAGACCCAGTACTTC.

This clone was seen only a few times. In nucleotides, the CDR3 is TGCGCCAGCAGCTCGGGGGCAGGTCCGGAAGCTTTCTTT. It is translated as CASSSGAGPEAFF. The V and J genes are TRBV5-1 and TRBJ1-1; a possible D gene is TRBD1 (6 bases). The CDR3 contains 13 residues. Trimming removed 3 bases at V and 8 bases at J, with 14 bases between. Germline CDR1 SGHRS, CDR2 YFSETQ.

This clone was detected only a few times. The rearrangement links TRBV19 to TRBJ1-1; 8 nucleotides line up with TRBD1. Germline V gene lookup returns CDR1 LNHDA and CDR2 SQIVND (reference sequence). With V trimmed by 5 bases and J by 4 bases, 9 bases remained unmatched. The CDR3 runs to 15 residues. The CDR3 DNA is TGTGCCAGTAGTTCTCGGACAGGGATCGGCACTGAAGCTTTCTTT. It codes for CASSSRTGIGTEAFF.

V is TRBV2 and J is TRBJ1-5, with 8 positions matching TRBD1. V lost 4 bases, J lost 4 bases, and 6 bases stayed unmatched. This CDR3 has 15 residues. CDR1 is SNHLY and CDR2 is FYNNEI in the germline V gene. As DNA, the CDR3 is TGTGCCAGCAGTGGGACAGGGACGCAGAATCAGCCCCAGCATTTT. Translating gives CASSGTGTQNQPQHF.

The chain employs TRBV5-1 and TRBJ1-2, with TRBD1 identical over 10 bases. Germline trimming cut 4 bases from V and 2 bases from J; bases unmatched to any gene: 5. The CDR3 length is 15 residues. From germline, CDR1 is SGHRS and CDR2 YFSETQ. CDR3 nucleotides: TGCGCCAGCAGCCCCGGACAGGGGGGGAACTATGGCTACACCTTC. Protein sequence: CASSPGQGGNYGYTF.

The chain combines TRBV6-2 or TRBV6-3 with TRBJ2-5; possibly TRBD2 for D (7 bases). The CDR3 extends over 16 amino acids. Trimming took 5 bases from V and 2 from J, leaving 18 bases between them. CDR1 is MNHEY and CDR2 is SVGEGT in the germline V gene. The CDR3 DNA is TGTGCCAGCAGTCCGTTGGTGGGGGGGCGGCAAGAGACCCAGTACTTC. Translated, it gives CASSPLVGGRQETQYF.

The genes are TRBV12-5 and TRBJ2-7; TRBD1 aligns across 7 bases. This CDR3 region has 15 residues. Germline lookup yields CDR1 LGHNT and CDR2 FRNRAP. Losses at the gene ends were 4 bases for V and 2 bases for J; bases not matched to a gene: 8. The CDR3 nucleotides are TGTGCTAGTGGTTCAAGGACAGGTTTTCCCTACGAGCAGTACTTC. Translated: CASGSRTGFPYEQYF.

This chain links TRBV6-6 with TRBJ2-4; D possibly corresponds to TRBD1 (6 bases). The germline V and J ends were trimmed by 7 bases and 5 bases, with 15 bases remaining between them. The germline V gene has CDR1 MNHNY and CDR2 SVGAGI (reference sequence). CDR3 size: 14 residues. The CDR3 DNA is TGTGCCAGCAAGGGGGAACAGGGCCAAAACATTCAGTACTTC. Its protein is CASKGEQGQNIQYF.

The rearrangement links TRBV12-3 or TRBV12-4 to TRBJ2-1; TRBD1 matches 7 bases. The CDR3 contains 11 residues. Losses at the gene ends were 6 bases for V and 7 bases for J; bases not matched to a gene: 0. CDR3 residues: CASRDRNEQFF. Written as DNA, the CDR3 is TGTGCCAGCAGGGACAGGAATGAGCAGTTCTTC.

This chain joins TRBV7-9 and TRBJ2-1, with TRBD2 identical over 14 bases. With V trimmed by 3 bases and J by 9 bases, 7 bases remained unmatched. The CDR3 sequence is 16 residues long. CDR1 and CDR2 (germline): SEHNR, FQNEAQ (reference sequence). DNA for the CDR3: TGTGCCAGCAGCTTCTCCGGGACTAGCGGGAGAAGTGAGCAGTTCTTC. Translation gives CASSFSGTSGRSEQFF.